The entry below gives a single T cell receptor (beta chain) sequence along with its context. This receptor's antigen is unknown. Per-base quality was not reported, and no clone a single base away is much larger than it. The donors were healthy, HIV-negative adults with no recently reported acute infections or vaccinations. Only Caucasian adults living in Nashville, Tennessee, USA were represented among the donors. CD4+ T cells were enriched through magnetic negative selection, after which naive cells were positively selected on CD45RA and the remaining negative fraction served as the memory subset. After blood collection by leukapheresis, PBMCs were isolated using Ficoll-Histopaque density gradient centrifugation and then cryopreserved in the vapor phase of liquid nitrogen. Purity and quantity of every magnetically sorted T cell population were checked by analytical flow cytometry. Each sorted fraction had its genomic DNA isolated and then quantified by UV absorbance on a Nanodrop 2000c.

TCR CDR3 regions were amplified from genomic DNA by multiplex PCR using the deep immunoSEQ assay. Extracted genomic DNA from each cell subset was spread evenly across all wells of several immunoSEQ 96-well plates, with each plate serving as a replicate. For sorted subsets, each replicate PCR was loaded with 200 to 250 ng genomic DNA, equivalent to approximately 27,000 T cell genomes. Purified libraries were measured with a Qubit 3.0 fluorometer, size-checked on a Bioanalyzer 2100, and measured again with the KAPA Library Quantification kit. Every immunoSEQ 96-well plate was sequenced on a separate single-read 150-cycle Illumina NextSeq 550 flow cell. The source study handled its data this way. Because only junctional sequences without quality scores were contained in the immunoSEQ output, filtering matching that applied to full-length reads could not be performed. Sequences were annotated with PyIR, a Python wrapper for IgBLAST v1.9, and V/J genes and CDR3 were assigned using IMGT germline references. Reads were removed for weak V/J assignments (E-value above 1e-6), missing CDR3, stop codons, out-of-frame junctions, or ambiguous translated residues. V3J clonotypes were defined as sequences sharing an identical inferred V gene, J gene, and CDR3 amino acid sequence. Percentage overlap between repertoires was computed as shared unique clonotypes divided by the size of the smaller repertoire. Three approaches were used to assess repertoire richness: RTK rarefaction, the Chao1 estimator, and Recon v2.1 estimates of unobserved clonotypes. OLGA was used to compute generation probabilities for all TCRbeta clonotypes that the gDNA method yielded from a few donors. TCRdb retrieved this table from immuneACCESS and kept in-frame rearrangements only. Not all clones are present; in checked studies, unresolved V genes account for under half, and no reason is known for the remainder. D and trimming were read from the DNA, whereas the V and J calls and clone size are those reported in that table. The sample yields approximately 2.5 million clones; roughly 93% were counted once. The ten largest clones capture roughly 0.39% of the sample.

The data are from a study of shared clonotypes between healthy human individuals (dated by TCRdb to about 2020). Looking at the study overall: Two women and three men aged 18 to 49 years were included in the cohort. For each donor, three plates each were used for CD4 naive and CD4 memory, two plates were used for CD8 naive, and one plate was used for CD8 memory. To estimate repertoire size and how much clonotype sharing occurs between individuals, the study deeply sequenced the blood TCR repertoires of about 5 healthy adults. To increase sequencing depth and limit assay-specific biases, TCR repertoire library preparation and sequencing were carried out by different laboratories using diverse techniques. Between about 0.85 and 9.5 billion PBMCs per donor were obtained by leukapheresis.

The full study reports these points: Pairwise subsampling led to the expectation that sequencing depth would affect the degree of clonotype sharing among donors. Sampling was restricted to blood, and TCR repertoires in tissues likely differ from the TCR repertoires found in blood. Estimated clonotype richness was generally larger for naive than for memory subsets. Clonotypes shared by all four sorted-subset donors showed higher generation probabilities than non-shared clonotypes. Because the study included a small number of donors, the genetic and exposure-history diversity represented was limited. Rarefaction of sorted-subset datasets indicated incomplete sequencing despite the large sequencing depth. Around 5.4% of naive CD4, around 3.5% of naive CD8, 2.3% of memory CD4, and over 0.35% of memory CD8 clonotypes were shared across a few donors.

The CDR3 measures 15 amino acids from cysteine to phenylalanine. CDR3 DNA only is kept here, 45 bases in frame from base 1. CDR1 SGHRS and CDR2 YFSETQ are derived from the germline V gene. V sheds 0 bases and J sheds 0 bases, leaving 9 bases between their ends. This chain is built from TRBV5-1 and TRBJ1-1, with the D gene not confidently named. The sample comprised naive CD4+ T cells from PBMCs. What this sample's cell subset or site label stands for: CD45RA+ positively selected. The TCR originated in a man between 18 and 35 years old in good health. Some clones in this sample may be carry-over from other donors' samples. The CDR3 is CASSLAGKMNTEAFF. The DNA sequence follows: TGCGCCAGCAGCTTGGCGGGCAAGATGAACACTGAAGCTTTCTTT.